Detailed here is one T cell receptor beta chain. A single record per CDR3 protein comes from TCRdb applying MiXCR to the 5' RACE reads. The data show 63,000 or so distinct CDR3 sequences, with 16% seen just once and approximately 4.6% held by the top ten. These data are taken from a study of T cells of healthy individuals. In germline, CDR1 is MNHEY, CDR2 SMNVEV (reference sequence). Trimming took 0 bases from V and 7 from J, leaving 10 bases between them. The CDR3 covers 15 residues. The receptor was derived from a human donor in good health. V and J are TRBV27 and TRBJ1-6; D is possibly TRBD1 (6 bases). CDR3 residues: CASSLSSQGNSPLHF. DNA of the CDR3: TGTGCCAGCAGTTTATCATCCCAGGGGAATTCACCCCTCCACTTT.